The T cell receptor beta chain under discussion was sequenced for a study of identical twins. Findings and caveats of the study: Invariant T cells like MAIT and iNKT could partly confound the zero-insertion analyses.

TCRdb used MiXCR to reprocess the 5' RACE reads, holding one entry per CDR3 protein. This sample has roughly 690,000 distinct CDR3 sequences, with 5.5% to 6.5% found just once. The trim removed 4 bases at V and 1 base at J, leaving 6 bases unmatched. Germline V gene data show CDR1 as KGHDR and CDR2 as SFDVKD. The CDR3 spans 17 residues. At least ten counts were recorded for this clonotype. Antigen specificity is unknown. J is TRBJ2-4 and V is TRBV24-1; 10 nucleotides agree with TRBD1. The sequence was obtained from a man younger than 35 in good health. Sequencing used naive T cells sorted from blood. In nucleotides, the CDR3 is TGTGCCACCAGTGAGTCCCCGGGACAGGGGGCCAAAAACATTCAGTACTTC. This sequence encodes CATSESPGQGAKNIQYF.